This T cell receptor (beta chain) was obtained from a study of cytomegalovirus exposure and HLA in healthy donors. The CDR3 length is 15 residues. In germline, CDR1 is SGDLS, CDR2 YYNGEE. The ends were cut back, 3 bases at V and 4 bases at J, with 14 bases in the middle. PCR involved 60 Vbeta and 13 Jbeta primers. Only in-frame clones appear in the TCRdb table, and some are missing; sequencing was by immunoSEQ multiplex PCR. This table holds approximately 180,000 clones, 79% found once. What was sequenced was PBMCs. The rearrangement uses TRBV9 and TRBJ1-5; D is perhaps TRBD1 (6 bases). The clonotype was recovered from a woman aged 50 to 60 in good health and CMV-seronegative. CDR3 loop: CASSESTGLNQPQHF. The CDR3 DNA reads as TGTGCCAGCAGCGAAAGTACAGGGTTAAATCAGCCCCAGCATTTT.